The 3 T cell receptor beta chains in this list originate from one sample, sequenced in a study of blood T cells in healthy people across ages. Next came a second PCR, run for about 6 to 11 cycles, which used a sample-barcoded 5' primer along with a J-beta primer mix. Each CDR3 protein is one row after TCRdb ran MiXCR on the 5' RACE reads. The table lists around 2 million distinct CDR3 sequences, roughly 43% of them singletons. The sequencing input was blood. The receptors were sampled from a human donor in good health.

Comments on this clonotype: This may be a read error, as it is one base from a much larger clone. J is TRBJ1-4 and V is TRBV6-6; no reliable D call. This CDR3 is 11 amino acids long. Germline-derived CDR1 and CDR2 are MNHNY and SVGAGI (reference sequence). The CDR3 DNA follows: TGTGCCAGCAGCCCTGATGAAAAACGGTTTTTT. Residues: CASSPDEKRFF.

This clonotype came up a few times. The gene calls are TRBV12-3 or TRBV12-4 and TRBJ1-2; TRBD1 matches 7 bases. The CDR3 extends over 13 amino acids. V lost 5 bases and J lost 3; bases outside the gene matches: 3. The DNA for the CDR3 is TGTGCCAGCAGTGCCACAGGGGACTATGGCTACACCTTC. Translation: CASSATGDYGYTF.

This clonotype was seen a few times. J is TRBJ2-5 and V is TRBV29-1; D unresolved. Between the trimmed V and J ends, which lost 4 bases and 4 bases, there was a span of 16 bases. The CDR3 sequence is 14 residues long. Germline CDR1 is SQVTM and CDR2 is ANQGSEA. The CDR3 reads CSVGGIYSGETQYF. The DNA for the CDR3 is TGCAGCGTTGGAGGAATTTATTCCGGAGAGACCCAGTACTTC. The variable domain in full, with the rest retrieved from reference TRBV29-1 and TRBJ2-5, is SAVISQKPSRDICQRGTSLTIQCQVDSQVTMMFWYRQQPGQSLTLIATANQGSEATYESGFVIDKFPISRPNLTFSTLTVSNMSPEDSSIYLCSVGGIYSGETQYFGPGTRLLVL.